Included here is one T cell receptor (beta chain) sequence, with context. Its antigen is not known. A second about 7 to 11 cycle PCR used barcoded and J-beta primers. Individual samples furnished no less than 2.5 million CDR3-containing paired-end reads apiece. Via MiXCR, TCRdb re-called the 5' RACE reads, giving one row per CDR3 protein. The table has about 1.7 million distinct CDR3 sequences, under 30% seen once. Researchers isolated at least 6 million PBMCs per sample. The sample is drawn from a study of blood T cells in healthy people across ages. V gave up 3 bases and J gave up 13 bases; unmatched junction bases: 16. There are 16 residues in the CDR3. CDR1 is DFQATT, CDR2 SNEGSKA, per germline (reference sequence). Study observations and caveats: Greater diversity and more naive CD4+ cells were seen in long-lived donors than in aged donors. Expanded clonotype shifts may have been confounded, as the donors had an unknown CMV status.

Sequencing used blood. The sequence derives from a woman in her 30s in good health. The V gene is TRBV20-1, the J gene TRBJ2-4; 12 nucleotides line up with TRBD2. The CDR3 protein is CSASAASGGAYNEQYF. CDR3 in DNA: TGCAGTGCTAGTGCTGCTAGCGGGGGGGCATACAATGAGCAGTACTTC.